These 14 T cell receptor beta chains were all obtained from the same sample, sequenced in a study of blood T cell repertoires in COVID-19. Using immunoSEQ multiplex PCR, the repertoire was profiled, and TCRdb retains in-frame clones only, with some absent. The top ten clones hold 8% to 9.5% of a sample with 180,000 or so clones, roughly 82% of them seen once. Sequenced sample: peripheral blood. Receptors were obtained from a woman in her sixties or seventies with acute or convalescent COVID-19.

This chain connects TRBV30 to TRBJ1-2; TRBD1 agrees at 7 bases. Trimming at V came to 2 bases and at J to 7 bases, leaving 7 bases not matched to a gene. The CDR3 consists of 13 residues. Germline V gene data show CDR1 as GTSNPN and CDR2 as SVGIG (reference sequence). The CDR3 is CAWSTQGFGGYTF. Here the CDR3 DNA reads TGTGCCTGGAGTACACAGGGGTTCGGTGGCTACACCTTC.

This clone was counted a few times. This chain joins TRBV5-1 and TRBJ1-4; D perhaps matches TRBD1 (6 bases). Germline lookup yields CDR1 SGHRS and CDR2 YFSETQ. This CDR3 region has 14 residues. V was trimmed by 0 bases and J by 8 bases, leaving 11 bases between them. The chain's CDR3 is CASSLGQGKEKLFF. The DNA of the CDR3 is TGCGCCAGCAGCTTGGGCCAGGGGAAAGAAAAACTGTTTTTT.

This clone has only one observation. V is TRBV13 and J is TRBJ2-1; D is perhaps TRBD2 (6 bases). The CDR3 length is 15 residues. Trimming took off 5 bases at V and 3 bases at J, with 14 bases between the two ends. The germline V gene encodes CDR1 PRHDT and CDR2 FYEKMQ (reference sequence). CDR3 DNA sequence: TGTGCCAGCAGCACAACCCCTAGCGACTACAATGAGCAGTTCTTC. Its translation: CASSTTPSDYNEQFF.

Details on this clone: Other DNA sequences from this sample encode an identical CDR3 as well. J is TRBJ1-1 and V is TRBV12-3 or TRBV12-4, with D possibly matching TRBD1 (5 bases). Deletions cut 4 bases from V and 1 base from J, with 7 bases between. This CDR3 has 13 residues. The CDR3 DNA sequence: TGTGCCAGCAGTTCCCAGGGGAACACTGAAGCTTTCTTT. Encoded protein: CASSSQGNTEAFF.

This clone appeared a few times. The chain combines TRBV19 with TRBJ1-2; no reliable D call. Germline assignment: CDR1 LNHDA and CDR2 SQIVND (reference sequence). CDR3 length: 15 amino acids. Trimming pared 7 bases from V and 3 bases from J, leaving 18 bases between. In nucleotides, the CDR3 is TGTGCCAGTACCGATATCCCCCCGGTAGACTATGGCTACACCTTC. This encodes CASTDIPPVDYGYTF.

The chain has TRBV27 and TRBJ2-1; 8 nucleotides match TRBD1. Germline V lookup: CDR1 MNHEY, CDR2 SMNVEV (reference sequence). The CDR3 runs to 13 residues. The V segment lost 6 bases and the J segment 10 bases; nucleotides outside the gene matches: 8. The CDR3 protein is CASSGQGAREQFF. Written as DNA, the CDR3 is TGTGCCAGCAGCGGTCAGGGGGCTAGGGAGCAGTTCTTC.

This clone appeared many times. The V call is TRBV21-1, the J call TRBJ2-3; TRBD1, the D gene given by the table, was not confirmed from the DNA. TRBV21-1 is assigned pseudogene status. The CDR3 runs 17 residues. CDR3 protein: CASSKKGDRQRTDTQYF. Here the CDR3 DNA reads TGTGCCAGCAGCAAAAAAGGGGACAGGCAACGCACAGATACGCAGTATTTT.

This chain connects TRBV7-6 to TRBJ2-1; TRBD2 aligns across 12 bases. V shed 4 bases and J 5 bases; nucleotides not matched to a gene: 3. This CDR3 spans 15 amino acids. From germline, CDR1 is SGHVS and CDR2 FNYEAQ. CDR3 in amino acids: CASSSSGRANNEQFF. CDR3 coding DNA: TGTGCCAGCAGCTCTAGCGGGAGGGCCAACAATGAGCAGTTCTTC.

This rearrangement joins TRBV15 to TRBJ2-5; 8 nucleotides agree with TRBD2. V was pared by 0 bases and J by 2 bases, with 20 bases of the junction left unmatched. This CDR3 has 21 residues. Per the germline V gene, CDR1 is LNHNV and CDR2 is YYDKDF (reference sequence). For the CDR3, the DNA is TGTGCCACCAGCAGAGATGGGTTCGGGAGGGCCTCAAAGGGGCAACAAGAGACCCAGTACTTC. Translated: CATSRDGFGRASKGQQETQYF.

The chain recombines TRBV2 with TRBJ1-1; D may be TRBD1 (5 bases). V was pared by 8 bases and J by 1 base, with 14 bases between. The CDR3 extends over 14 amino acids. Germline assignment: CDR1 SNHLY and CDR2 FYNNEI. The CDR3 DNA follows: TGTGCCAGCGTGTGGGGGGGGGAGAACACTGAAGCTTTCTTT. It encodes CASVWGGENTEAFF.

This clone showed up just a few times. The rearrangement links TRBV18 to TRBJ1-2; 9 bases line up with TRBD1. Germline V gene data show CDR1 as KGHSH and CDR2 as LQKENI. V shed 3 bases and J 4 bases; nucleotides not matched to a gene: 3. The CDR3 covers 14 residues. The CDR3 sequence: CASSPGQGGYGYTF. CDR3 nucleotide sequence: TGTGCCAGCTCACCGGGACAGGGAGGCTATGGCTACACCTTC.

The chain carries TRBV25-1 and TRBJ1-4; TRBD1 aligns across 10 bases. Germline assignment: CDR1 MGHDK and CDR2 SYGVNS. The V segment lost 0 bases and the J segment 7 bases; nucleotides outside the gene matches: 5. CDR3 size: 16 residues. This CDR3 is CASSEYRQGAGEKLFF. In DNA form, the CDR3 reads TGTGCCAGCAGTGAATACAGACAGGGGGCAGGTGAAAAACTGTTTTTT.

The CDR3 nucleotides are TGCGCCAGCGGGGAGAGCTCCTACAATGAGCAGTTCTTC. It encodes CASGESSYNEQFF. The rearrangement links TRBV10-2 to TRBJ2-1, with a tentative D call TRBD2 (5 bases). CDR3 size: 13 residues. Germline lookup yields CDR1 WSHSY and CDR2 SAAADI. The germline V and J ends were trimmed by 8 bases and 0 bases, with 8 bases remaining between them.

This clone has just one count. This rearrangement joins TRBV23-1 to TRBJ1-6; tentative D call: TRBD1 (6 bases). TRBV23-1 is classed as an ORF, of uncertain function. This CDR3 spans 15 amino acids. With 4 bases removed from V and 9 bases from J, the gap between germline ends came to 16 bases. CDR3 bases: TGCGCCAGCAGTCTAAACAGGGAAGGGCCTTCACCCCTCCACTTT. This translates into CASSLNREGPSPLHF.